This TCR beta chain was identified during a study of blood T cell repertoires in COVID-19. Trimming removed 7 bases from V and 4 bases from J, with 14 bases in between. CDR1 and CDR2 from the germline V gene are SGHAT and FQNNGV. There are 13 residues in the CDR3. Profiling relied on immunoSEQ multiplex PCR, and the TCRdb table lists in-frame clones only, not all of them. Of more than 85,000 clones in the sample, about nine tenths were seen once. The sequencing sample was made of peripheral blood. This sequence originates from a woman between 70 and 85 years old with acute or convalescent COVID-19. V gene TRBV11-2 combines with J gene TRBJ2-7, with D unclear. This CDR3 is CASTLTAHYEQYF. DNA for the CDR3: TGTGCCAGCACCCTAACCGCCCATTACGAGCAGTACTTC.